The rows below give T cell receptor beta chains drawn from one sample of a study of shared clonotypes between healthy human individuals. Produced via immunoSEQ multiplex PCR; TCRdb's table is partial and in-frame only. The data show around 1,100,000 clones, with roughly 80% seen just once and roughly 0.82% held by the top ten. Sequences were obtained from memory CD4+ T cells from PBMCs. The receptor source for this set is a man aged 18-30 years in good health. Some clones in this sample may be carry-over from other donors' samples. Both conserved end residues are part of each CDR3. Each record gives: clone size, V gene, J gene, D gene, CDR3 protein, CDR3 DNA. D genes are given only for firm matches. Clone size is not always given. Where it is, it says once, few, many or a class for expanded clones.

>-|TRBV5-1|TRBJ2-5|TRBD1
CASSLGGQGYPETQYF
TGCGCCAGCAGCTTGGGGGGACAGGGGTATCCGGAGACCCAGTACTTC
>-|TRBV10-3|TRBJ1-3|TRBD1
CAISQQTGAGNTIYF
TGTGCCATCAGTCAACAGACAGGGGCTGGAAACACCATATATTTT
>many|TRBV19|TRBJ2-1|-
CASSRGRESPYNEQFF
TGTGCCAGTAGTCGGGGGCGGGAGAGCCCCTACAATGAGCAGTTCTTC
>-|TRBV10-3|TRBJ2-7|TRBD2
CATQRASGSSYEQYF
TGTGCCACCCAACGCGCTAGCGGGAGCTCCTACGAGCAGTACTTC
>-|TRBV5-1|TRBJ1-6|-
CASSSGGQPLHF
TGCGCCAGCAGCTCCGGAGGTCAACCCCTCCACTTT
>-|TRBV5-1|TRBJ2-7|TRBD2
CASSSGLAGLSYEQYF
TGCGCCAGCAGCTCAGGGCTAGCGGGCCTCTCCTACGAGCAGTACTTC
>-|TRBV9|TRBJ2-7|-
CASSAQLGDNYEQYF
TGTGCCAGCAGCGCCCAGTTAGGGGACAATTACGAGCAGTACTTC
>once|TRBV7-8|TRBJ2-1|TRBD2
CASSPPRGRGHEQFF
TGTGCCAGCAGCCCTCCACGCGGGAGGGGCCATGAGCAGTTCTTC
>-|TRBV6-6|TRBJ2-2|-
CASSYSYSPPGELFF
TGTGCCAGCAGTTACTCGTACTCTCCACCCGGGGAGCTGTTTTTT
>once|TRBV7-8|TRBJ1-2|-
CASSLRRSQGVYGYTF
TGTGCCAGCAGCCTACGTCGTTCACAGGGAGTCTATGGCTACACCTTC
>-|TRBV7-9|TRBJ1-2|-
CASSPGQSPFYGYTF
TGTGCCAGCAGCCCAGGACAGTCACCCTTTTATGGCTACACCTTC
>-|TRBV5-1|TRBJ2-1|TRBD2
CASSLQAGNNEQFF
TGCGCCAGCAGCTTGCAAGCGGGAAACAATGAGCAGTTCTTC
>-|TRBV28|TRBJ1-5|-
CAIPGLEGNQPQHF
TGTGCCATCCCCGGGCTGGAAGGCAATCAGCCCCAGCATTTT
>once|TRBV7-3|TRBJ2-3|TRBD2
CASSLRKASGTDTQYF
TGTGCCAGCAGCTTAAGAAAAGCTAGCGGTACAGATACGCAGTATTTT
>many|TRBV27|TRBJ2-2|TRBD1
CASSPQGAGELFF
TGTGCCAGCAGTCCCCAGGGGGCCGGGGAGCTGTTTTTT
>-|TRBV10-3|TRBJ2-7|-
CAISESASRSSYEQYF
TGTGCCATCAGTGAGTCGGCCTCAAGGAGCTCCTACGAGCAGTACTTC
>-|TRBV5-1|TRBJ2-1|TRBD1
CASSPGQSNYNEQFF
TGCGCCAGCAGCCCGGGACAGAGTAACTACAATGAGCAGTTCTTC
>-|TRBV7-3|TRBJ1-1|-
CASSLGAAPNTEAFF
TGTGCCAGCAGCCTCGGGGCGGCTCCCAACACTGAAGCTTTCTTT
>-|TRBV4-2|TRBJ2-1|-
CASSHFDNEQFF
TGTGCCAGCAGCCATTTTGACAATGAGCAGTTCTTC
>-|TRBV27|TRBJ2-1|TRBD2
CASSPGAGGLYNEQFF
TGTGCCAGCAGTCCCGGAGCGGGAGGGCTGTACAATGAGCAGTTCTTC
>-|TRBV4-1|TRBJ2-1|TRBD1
CASSQGQGLASYNEQFF
TGCGCCAGCAGCCAGGGACAGGGCCTAGCATCCTACAATGAGCAGTTCTTC
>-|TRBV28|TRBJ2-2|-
CASNRGGGVSGELFF
TGTGCCAGCAACCGTGGAGGGGGCGTTTCCGGGGAGCTGTTTTTT
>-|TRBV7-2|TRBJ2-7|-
CASSLNEGSTTVRTYEQYF
TGTGCCAGCAGCTTAAATGAGGGGTCGACAACAGTGAGAACCTACGAGCAGTACTTC